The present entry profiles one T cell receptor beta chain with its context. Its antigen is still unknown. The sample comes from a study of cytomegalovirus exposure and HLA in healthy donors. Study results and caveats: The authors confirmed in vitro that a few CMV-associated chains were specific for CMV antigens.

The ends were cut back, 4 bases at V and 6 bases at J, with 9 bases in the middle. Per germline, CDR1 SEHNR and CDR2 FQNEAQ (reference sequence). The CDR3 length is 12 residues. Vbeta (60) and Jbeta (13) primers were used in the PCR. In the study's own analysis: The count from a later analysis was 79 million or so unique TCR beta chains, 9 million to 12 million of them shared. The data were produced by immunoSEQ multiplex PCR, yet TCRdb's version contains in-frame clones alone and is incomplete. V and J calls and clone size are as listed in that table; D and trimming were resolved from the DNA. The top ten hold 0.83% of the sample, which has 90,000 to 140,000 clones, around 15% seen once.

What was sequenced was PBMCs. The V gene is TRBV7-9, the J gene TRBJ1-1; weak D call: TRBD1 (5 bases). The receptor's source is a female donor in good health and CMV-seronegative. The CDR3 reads CASSSGGAEAFF. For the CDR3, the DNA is TGTGCCAGCAGCTCCGGGGGAGCTGAAGCTTTCTTT.